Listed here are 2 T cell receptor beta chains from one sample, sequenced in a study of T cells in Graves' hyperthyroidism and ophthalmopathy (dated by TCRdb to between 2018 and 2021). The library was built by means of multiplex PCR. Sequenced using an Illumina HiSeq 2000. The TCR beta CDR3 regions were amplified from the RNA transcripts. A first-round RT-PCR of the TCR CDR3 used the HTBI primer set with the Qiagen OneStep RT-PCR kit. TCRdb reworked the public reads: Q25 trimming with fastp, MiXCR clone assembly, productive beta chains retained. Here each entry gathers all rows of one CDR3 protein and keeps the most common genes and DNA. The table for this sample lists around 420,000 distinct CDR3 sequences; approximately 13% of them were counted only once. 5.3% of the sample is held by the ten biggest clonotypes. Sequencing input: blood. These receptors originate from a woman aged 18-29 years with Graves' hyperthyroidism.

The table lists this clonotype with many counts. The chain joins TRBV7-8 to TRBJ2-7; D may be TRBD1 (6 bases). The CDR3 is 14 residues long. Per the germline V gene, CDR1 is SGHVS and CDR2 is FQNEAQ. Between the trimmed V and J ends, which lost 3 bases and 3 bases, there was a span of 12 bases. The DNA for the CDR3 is TGTGCCAGCAGCTTTAACCAGGGGCGCTACGAGCAGTACTTC. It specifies CASSFNQGRYEQYF.

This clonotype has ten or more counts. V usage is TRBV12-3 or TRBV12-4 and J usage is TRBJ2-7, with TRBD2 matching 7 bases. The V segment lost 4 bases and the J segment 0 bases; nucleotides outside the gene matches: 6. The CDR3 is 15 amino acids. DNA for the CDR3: TGTGCCAGCAGTTCTAGCGGAAGAATCTCCTACGAGCAGTACTTC. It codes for CASSSSGRISYEQYF.